This T cell receptor beta chain was sequenced during a study of regulatory T cells in long-lasting Graves disease. V lost 7 bases to trimming and J lost 5 bases; unmatched junction nucleotides: 13. In germline, CDR1 is SGHAT, CDR2 FQNNGV. The CDR3 extends over 15 amino acids. This clonotype was recorded many times. Library construction for TCR beta used iRepertoire HTBI primers and Arm-PCR of CDR3 regions. TCRdb used MiXCR to reprocess the multiplex PCR reads, holding one entry per CDR3 protein. Among roughly 510,000 distinct CDR3 sequences listed, about 16% were seen once. Time point specified: newly diagnosed GD, antithyroid drugs for less than 3 months. Making the TCR library involved RNA that had been extracted from PBMCs. The sample was also linked to a second study, of T cells in Graves' hyperthyroidism and ophthalmopathy.

Sequenced here: peripheral blood mononuclear cells (PBMCs), sampled at new diagnosis, from a patient treated with antithyroid drugs. This rearrangement joins TRBV11-2 to TRBJ1-1; 7 nucleotides align to TRBD1. This receptor was identified in a man aged 18 to 29 with Graves disease. The CDR3 is CASTANRRGLTEAFF. The DNA for the CDR3 is TGTGCCAGCACCGCAAATCGGAGGGGGCTTACTGAAGCTTTCTTT.